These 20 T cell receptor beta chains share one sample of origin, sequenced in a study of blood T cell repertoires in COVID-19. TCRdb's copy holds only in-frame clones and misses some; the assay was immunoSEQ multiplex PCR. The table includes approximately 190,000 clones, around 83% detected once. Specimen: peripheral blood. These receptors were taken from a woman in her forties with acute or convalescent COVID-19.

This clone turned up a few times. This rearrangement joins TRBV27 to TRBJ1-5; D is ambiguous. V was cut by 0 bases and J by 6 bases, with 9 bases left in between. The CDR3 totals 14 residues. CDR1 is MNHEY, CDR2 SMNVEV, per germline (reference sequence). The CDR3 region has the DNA TGTGCCAGCAGTTTATCAGCGGGAGCTCAGCCCCAGCATTTT. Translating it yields CASSLSAGAQPQHF.

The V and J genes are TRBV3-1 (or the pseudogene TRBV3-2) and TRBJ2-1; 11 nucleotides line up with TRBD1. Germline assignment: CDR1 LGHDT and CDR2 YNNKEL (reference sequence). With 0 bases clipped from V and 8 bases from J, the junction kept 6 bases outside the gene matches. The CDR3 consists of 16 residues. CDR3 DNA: TGTGCCAGCAGCCAAGATTGGGGACAGGGGGTCGATGAGCAGTTCTTC. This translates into CASSQDWGQGVDEQFF.

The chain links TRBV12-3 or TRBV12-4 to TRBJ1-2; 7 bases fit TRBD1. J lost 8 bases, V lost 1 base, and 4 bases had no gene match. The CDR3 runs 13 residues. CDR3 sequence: CASSLGQGRGYTF. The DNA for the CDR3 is TGTGCCAGCAGTTTAGGACAGGGTCGAGGCTACACCTTC.

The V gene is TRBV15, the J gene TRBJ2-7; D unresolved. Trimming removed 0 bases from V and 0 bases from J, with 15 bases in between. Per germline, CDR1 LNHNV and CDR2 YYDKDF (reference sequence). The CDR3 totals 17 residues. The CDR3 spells CATSRDRAGLPSYEQYF. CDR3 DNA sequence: TGTGCCACCAGCAGAGATCGAGCAGGCTTACCCTCCTACGAGCAGTACTTC.

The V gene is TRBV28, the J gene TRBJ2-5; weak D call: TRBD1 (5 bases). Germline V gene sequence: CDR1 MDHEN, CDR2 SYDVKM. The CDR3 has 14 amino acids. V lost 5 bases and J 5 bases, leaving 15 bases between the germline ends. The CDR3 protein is CASSPPGAGETQYF. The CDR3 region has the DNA TGTGCCAGCAGTCCACCTGGGGCCGGGGAGACCCAGTACTTC.

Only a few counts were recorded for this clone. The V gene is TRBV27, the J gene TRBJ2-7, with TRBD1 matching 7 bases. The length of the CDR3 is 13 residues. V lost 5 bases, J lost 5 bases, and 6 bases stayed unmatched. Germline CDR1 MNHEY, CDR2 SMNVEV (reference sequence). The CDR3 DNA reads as TGTGCCAGCAGTAAGACAGGGTATAACGAGCAGTACTTC. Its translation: CASSKTGYNEQYF.

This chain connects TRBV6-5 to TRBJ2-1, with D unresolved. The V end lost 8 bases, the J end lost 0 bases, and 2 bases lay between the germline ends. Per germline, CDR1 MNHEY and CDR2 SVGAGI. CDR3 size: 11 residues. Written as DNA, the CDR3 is TGTGCCAGCCACTCCTACAATGAGCAGTTCTTC. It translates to CASHSYNEQFF.

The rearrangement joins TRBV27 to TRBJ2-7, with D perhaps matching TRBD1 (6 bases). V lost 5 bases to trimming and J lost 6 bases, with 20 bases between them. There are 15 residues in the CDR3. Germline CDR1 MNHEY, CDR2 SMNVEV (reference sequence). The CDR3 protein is CASSRFPGDLLEQYF. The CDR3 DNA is TGTGCCAGCAGTCGATTCCCAGGGGACCTTCTCGAGCAGTACTTC.

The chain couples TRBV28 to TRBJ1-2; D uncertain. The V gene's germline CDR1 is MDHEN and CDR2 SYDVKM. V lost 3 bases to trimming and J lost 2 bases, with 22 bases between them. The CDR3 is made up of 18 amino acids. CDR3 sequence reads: CASSFSPMGSQSNYGYTF. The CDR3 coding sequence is TGTGCCAGCAGTTTTAGCCCGATGGGGAGCCAGAGCAACTATGGCTACACCTTC.

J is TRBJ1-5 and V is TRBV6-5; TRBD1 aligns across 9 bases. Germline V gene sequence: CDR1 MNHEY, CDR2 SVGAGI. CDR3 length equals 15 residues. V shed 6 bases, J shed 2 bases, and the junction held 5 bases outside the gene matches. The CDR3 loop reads CASSRTGAGNQPQHF. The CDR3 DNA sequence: TGTGCCAGCAGCCGGACAGGGGCTGGCAATCAGCCCCAGCATTTT.

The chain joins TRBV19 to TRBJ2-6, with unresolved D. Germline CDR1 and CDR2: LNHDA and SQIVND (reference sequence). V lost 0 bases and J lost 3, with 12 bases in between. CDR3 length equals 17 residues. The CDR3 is CASSIDLSGNGANVLTF. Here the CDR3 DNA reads TGTGCCAGTAGTATAGATCTCTCAGGAAATGGGGCCAACGTCCTGACTTTC.

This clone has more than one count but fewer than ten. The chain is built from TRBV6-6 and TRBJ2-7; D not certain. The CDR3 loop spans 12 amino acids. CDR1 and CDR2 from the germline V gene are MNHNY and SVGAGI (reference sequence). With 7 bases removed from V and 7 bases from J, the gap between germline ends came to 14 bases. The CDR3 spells CASTEPPGEQYF. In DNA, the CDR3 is TGTGCCAGCACCGAACCCCCCGGGGAGCAGTACTTC.

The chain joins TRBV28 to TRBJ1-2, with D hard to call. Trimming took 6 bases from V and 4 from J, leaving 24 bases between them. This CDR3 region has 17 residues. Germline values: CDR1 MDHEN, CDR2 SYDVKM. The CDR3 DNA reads TGTGCCAGCAGCTTAATACTGGAGGCCTTGAGATTCTATGGCTACACCTTC. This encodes CASSLILEALRFYGYTF.

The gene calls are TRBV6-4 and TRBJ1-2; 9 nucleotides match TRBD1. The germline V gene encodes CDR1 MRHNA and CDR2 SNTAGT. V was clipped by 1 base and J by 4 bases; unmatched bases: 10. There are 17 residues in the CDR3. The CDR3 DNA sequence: TGTGCCAGCAGTGACTGGGCCACAGGGGGCGCAGCCTATGGCTACACCTTC. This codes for CASSDWATGGAAYGYTF.

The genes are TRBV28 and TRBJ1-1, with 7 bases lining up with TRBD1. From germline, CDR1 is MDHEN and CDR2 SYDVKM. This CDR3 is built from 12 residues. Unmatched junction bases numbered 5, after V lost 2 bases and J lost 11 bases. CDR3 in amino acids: CASSLRQGRAFF. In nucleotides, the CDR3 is TGTGCCAGCAGTTTACGACAGGGTCGCGCTTTCTTT.

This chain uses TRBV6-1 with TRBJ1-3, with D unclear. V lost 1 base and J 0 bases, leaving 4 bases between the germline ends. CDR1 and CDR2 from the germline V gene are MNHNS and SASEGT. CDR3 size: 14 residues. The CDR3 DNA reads TGTGCCAGCAGTGAAGGCAGCTCTGGAAACACCATATATTTT. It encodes CASSEGSSGNTIYF.

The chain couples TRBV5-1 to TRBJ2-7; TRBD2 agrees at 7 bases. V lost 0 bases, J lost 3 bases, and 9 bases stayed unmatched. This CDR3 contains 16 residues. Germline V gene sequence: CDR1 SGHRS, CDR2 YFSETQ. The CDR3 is CASSLAGAGDGYEQYF. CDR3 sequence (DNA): TGCGCCAGCAGCTTGGCCGGGGCGGGAGATGGCTACGAGCAGTACTTC.

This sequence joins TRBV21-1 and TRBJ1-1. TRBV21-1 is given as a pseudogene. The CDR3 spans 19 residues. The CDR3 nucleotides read TGTGCCAGCAGCAAAGAGGGGAGGGGAAGGGAAGAGGGGTACACTGAAGCTTTCTTT. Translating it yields CASSKEGRGREEGYTEAFF.

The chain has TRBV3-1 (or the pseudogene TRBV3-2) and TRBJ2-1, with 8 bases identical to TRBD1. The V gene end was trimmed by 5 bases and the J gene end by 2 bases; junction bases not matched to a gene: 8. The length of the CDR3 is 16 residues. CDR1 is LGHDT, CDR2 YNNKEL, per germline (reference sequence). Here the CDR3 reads CASSTTTGVAYNEQFF. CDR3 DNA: TGTGCCAGCAGCACAACGACAGGGGTTGCCTACAATGAGCAGTTCTTC.

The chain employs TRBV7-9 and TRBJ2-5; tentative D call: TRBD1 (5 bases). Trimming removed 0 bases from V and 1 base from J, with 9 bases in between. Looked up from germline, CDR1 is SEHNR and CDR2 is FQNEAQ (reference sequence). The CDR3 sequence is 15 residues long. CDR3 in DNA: TGTGCCAGCAGCTTAGCGCTGGGGCCCCAAGAGACCCAGTACTTC. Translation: CASSLALGPQETQYF.